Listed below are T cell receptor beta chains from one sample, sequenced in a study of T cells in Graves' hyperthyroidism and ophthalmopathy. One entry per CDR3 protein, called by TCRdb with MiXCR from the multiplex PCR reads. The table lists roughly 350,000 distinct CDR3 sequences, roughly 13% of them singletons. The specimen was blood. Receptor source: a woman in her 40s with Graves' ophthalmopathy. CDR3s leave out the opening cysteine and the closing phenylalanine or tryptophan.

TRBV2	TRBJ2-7	ASSRAGGRYEQY
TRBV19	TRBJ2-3	ASTGHFSTDTQY
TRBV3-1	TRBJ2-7	ASSRADREQY
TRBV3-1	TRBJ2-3	ASSQERGPTDTQY
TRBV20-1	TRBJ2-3	SARLAESTDTQY
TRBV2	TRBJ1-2	ASSESPVGGELFHGYT
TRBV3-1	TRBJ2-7	ASSPSHGGTYEQY
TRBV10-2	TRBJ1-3	ASNPTGGGNTIY
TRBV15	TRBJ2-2	ATSRRTGVGTGELF
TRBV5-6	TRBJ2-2	ASNIDFGTNTGELF
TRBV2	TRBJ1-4	ASRGTAFPTNEKLF
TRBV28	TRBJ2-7	ASSPAGVRLTYEQY
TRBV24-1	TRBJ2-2	ATKGQSNTGELF
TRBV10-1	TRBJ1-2	ASSEGGSYGYT
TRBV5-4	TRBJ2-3	AGQSGGRKRDTQY
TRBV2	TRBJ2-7	ASSPSLEQY
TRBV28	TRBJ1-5	ASSLGMGNQPQH
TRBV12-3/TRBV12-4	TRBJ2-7	ASSFGTNSYEQY
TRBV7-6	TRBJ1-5	ASSLGGGGPLNNQPQH
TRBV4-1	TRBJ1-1	ASSQDFGEDQNTEAF
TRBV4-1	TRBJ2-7	ATSISTAAGRYEQY
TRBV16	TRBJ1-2	ASRTGGPNYGYT
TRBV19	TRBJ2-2	ASSIGVGRAPTNTGELF
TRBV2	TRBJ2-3	ASSPGGFTDTQY
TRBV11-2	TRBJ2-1	ASSLDRPVGRNHEQF
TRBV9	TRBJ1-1	ASSVVLRGGAAF
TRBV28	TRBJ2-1	ASSHPRDAGTRDYNEQF
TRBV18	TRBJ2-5	ASSPSTGAETQY
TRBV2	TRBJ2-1	ASGLTSGSSYNEQF
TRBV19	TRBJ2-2	ASSTEPVRMDTGELF
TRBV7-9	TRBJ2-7	ASSFRGGPYEQY
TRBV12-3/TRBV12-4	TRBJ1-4	ASSFGNRLKNEKLF
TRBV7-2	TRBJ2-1	ASSLVSGGAYNEQF
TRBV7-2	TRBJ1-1	ASSLAREFEAF
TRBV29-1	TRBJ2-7	SVEGGSTLISGEQY
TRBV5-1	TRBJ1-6	ASSLEGNSPLH
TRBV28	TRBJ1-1	ASYRTPEAF
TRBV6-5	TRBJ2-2	ASSWVGVAGELF